This TCR beta chain was observed in a study of blood T cell repertoires in COVID-19. Study information: Samples came from the United States, Italy and Spain, spanning acute and convalescent COVID-19. Sample material is recorded as cDNA or gDNA derived from T cells, B-cell-depleted T cells, or PBMCs.

Germline loops: CDR1 LGHDT, CDR2 YNNKEL (reference sequence). CDR3 size: 13 residues. V dropped 3 bases and J dropped 6 bases, with 9 bases sitting between them. In the original workflow: Reference gene primer amplification yielded estimated nucleated cell counts. Measured with immunoSEQ multiplex PCR; TCRdb has only the in-frame clones, and not every one. That table supplies the V and J calls and clone size; D and trimming were determined from the DNA. The data contain about 87,000 clones, more than 75% of them singletons. This chain connects TRBV3-1 (or the pseudogene TRBV3-2) to TRBJ1-5; D remains ambiguous. This receptor was taken from a man between 40 and 49 years old with acute or convalescent COVID-19. Material for sequencing was peripheral blood. The CDR3 DNA reads TGTGCCAGCAGCCATCTGGGAGGTCAGCCCCAGCATTTT. Translation gives CASSHLGGQPQHF.